This passage covers 31 T cell receptor beta chains from one sample sequenced in a study of T cells in Graves' hyperthyroidism and ophthalmopathy. RNA transcripts gave rise to amplified TCR beta CDR3 regions. The TCR CDR3 first-round RT-PCR relied on the HTBI primer set. TCRdb reprocessed the multiplex PCR reads with MiXCR, giving one entry per CDR3 protein. The profile shows a few hundred thousand distinct CDR3 sequences, approximately 15% of them singletons. The sample consisted of blood. These receptors were taken from a woman aged 18-29 years with Graves' hyperthyroidism.

This chain uses TRBV6-1 with TRBJ2-6; no clear D gene. The germline V and J ends were trimmed by 4 bases and 2 bases, with 9 bases remaining between them. From germline, CDR1 is MNHNS and CDR2 SASEGT. The CDR3 is 15 amino acids. The chain's CDR3 is CASSASRAGANVLTF. The CDR3 nucleotides read TGTGCCAGCAGTGCATCCCGGGCTGGGGCCAACGTCCTGACTTTC.

This clonotype was recorded many times. J is TRBJ2-3 and V is TRBV28; D is uncertain. The CDR3 runs to 17 residues. V was cut by 5 bases and J by 2 bases, with 20 bases left in between. Germline values: CDR1 MDHEN, CDR2 SYDVKM. The CDR3 bases are TGTGCCAGCAGTCCGCCCTTCAACGAGGATGACACAGATACGCAGTATTTT. Protein product: CASSPPFNEDDTDTQYF.

This clonotype was counted ten times or more. This rearrangement joins TRBV2 to TRBJ1-2; D uncertain. CDR1 SNHLY and CDR2 FYNNEI come from the germline V gene. The ends were cut back, 4 bases at V and 8 bases at J, with 8 bases in the middle. This CDR3 is built from 11 residues. The CDR3, as DNA: TGTGCCAGCAGTGCGGGAGGAGGCTACACCTTC. It yields the protein CASSAGGGYTF.

Many counts were recorded for this clonotype. An end of the junction does not agree with germline; a read error may underlie this. V usage is TRBV7-3 and J usage is TRBJ2-2; no firm D call. The germline V gene encodes CDR1 SGHTA and CDR2 FQGTGA. The CDR3 has 13 amino acids. The CDR3 loop reads CASSLELTGELFF. In DNA form, the CDR3 reads TGTGCTAGCAGCTTAGAGCTCACCGGGGAGCTGTTTTTT.

This clonotype was recorded at least ten times. The J gene is TRBJ2-3, the V gene TRBV30; D unclear. The germline CDR1 and CDR2 sequences are GTSNPN and SVGIG (reference sequence). Trimming took 4 bases from V and 3 from J, leaving 17 bases between them. The CDR3 has 15 amino acids. CDR3 protein: CAWTSSGISTDTQYF. The CDR3, as DNA: TGTGCCTGGACCTCATCTGGGATATCGACAGATACGCAGTATTTT.

In its sample, this clonotype was seen a few times. V and J are TRBV12-3 or TRBV12-4 and TRBJ1-2; perhaps TRBD1 as D (6 bases). Deletions cut 6 bases from V and 6 bases from J, with 17 bases between. The CDR3 is made up of 14 amino acids. DNA for the CDR3: TGTGCCAGCAGAAGGGGGGCAGGGAAGGATGGCTACACCTTC. As protein: CASRRGAGKDGYTF.

The J gene is TRBJ1-2, the V gene TRBV19; unclear D gene. Per germline, CDR1 LNHDA and CDR2 SQIVND (reference sequence). CDR3 length: 12 residues. The V and J ends lost 1 base and 8 bases respectively, with 8 bases between them. Written as DNA, the CDR3 is TGTGCCAGTAGTATAGGGCGTTTCGGCTACACCTTC. Its protein product is CASSIGRFGYTF. Full variable domain (remainder filled in from reference TRBV19 and TRBJ1-2): DGGITQSPKYLFRKEGQNVTLSCEQNLNHDAMYWYRQDPGQGLRLIYYSQIVNDFQKGDIAEGYSVSREKKESFPLTVTSAQKNPTAFYLCASSIGRFGYTFGSGTRLTVV.

The rearrangement uses TRBV28 and TRBJ1-5, with D unclear. Germline V lookup: CDR1 MDHEN, CDR2 SYDVKM. V lost 5 bases to trimming and J lost 6 bases, with 8 bases between them. The CDR3 loop spans 12 amino acids. The CDR3 region is CASSPGGQPQHF. DNA for the CDR3: TGTGCCAGCAGTCCGGGCGGTCAGCCCCAGCATTTT.

V usage is TRBV4-1 and J usage is TRBJ1-5; maybe TRBD1 (5 bases). V was pared by 2 bases and J by 2 bases, with 13 bases between. CDR1 and CDR2 from the germline V gene are MGHRA and YSYEKL. CDR3 length: 16 amino acids. The CDR3 DNA reads TGCGCCAGCAGCCAATCGGGGGGTCGTGGCAATCAGCCCCAGCATTTT. This encodes CASSQSGGRGNQPQHF.

J is TRBJ1-4 and V is TRBV4-2; TRBD1 agrees at 7 bases. CDR1 and CDR2 from the germline V gene are LGHNA and YNFKEQ. The CDR3 runs to 14 residues. V lost 2 bases to trimming and J lost 5 bases; unmatched junction nucleotides: 2. The CDR3 reads CASSQSGQNEKLFF. The CDR3 DNA reads TGTGCCAGCAGCCAATCGGGACAGAATGAAAAACTGTTTTTT.

Only a few counts were recorded for this clonotype. V gene TRBV30 combines with J gene TRBJ1-2; tentative D call: TRBD1 (6 bases). Germline CDR1 is GTSNPN and CDR2 is SVGIG (reference sequence). The CDR3 has 13 amino acids. Between the trimmed V and J ends, which lost 3 bases and 8 bases, there was a span of 16 bases. The CDR3 here is CAWRATGIWGYTF. The DNA of the CDR3 is TGTGCCTGGAGGGCAACAGGGATCTGGGGCTACACCTTC. The full variable domain, in which reference TRBV30 and TRBJ1-2 provide the parts outside the CDR3, is SQTIHQWPATLVQPVGSPLSLECTVEGTSNPNLYWYRQAAGRGLQLLFYSVGIGQISSEVPQNLSASRPQDRQFILSSKKLLLSDSGFYLCAWRATGIWGYTFGSGTRLTVV.

The sample holds many counts of this clonotype. V gene TRBV29-1 combines with J gene TRBJ2-7, with 9 bases that match TRBD1. CDR3 length equals 18 residues. After removal of 4 bases from V and 1 base from J, the junction contained 17 bases not matched to a gene. Germline CDR1 is SQVTM and CDR2 is ANQGSEA. The CDR3 protein is CSVVPLGFSGQGSYEQYF. In nucleotides, the CDR3 is TGCAGCGTTGTCCCTCTTGGTTTCTCGGGACAGGGTTCCTACGAGCAGTACTTC.

This clonotype was detected a few times. CDR3 in amino acids: CASSPGFGAFF. The CDR3 nucleotides are TGTGCCAGCAGCCCCGGGTTCGGAGCTTTCTTT. The chain recombines TRBV7-9 with TRBJ1-1; D not certain. V lost 5 bases and J lost 10, with 11 bases in between. The CDR3 has 11 amino acids. From germline, CDR1 is SEHNR and CDR2 FQNEAQ (reference sequence).

The rearrangement joins TRBV4-1 to TRBJ1-1; no firm D call. The CDR3 sequence is 12 residues long. Trimming removed 0 bases from V and 3 bases from J, with 2 bases in between. Germline lookup yields CDR1 MGHRA and CDR2 YSYEKL. This CDR3 reads CASSQDHTEAFF. The CDR3 nucleotides read TGCGCCAGCAGCCAAGATCACACTGAAGCTTTCTTT.

This clonotype was picked up many times. The chain is built from TRBV2 and TRBJ1-5; 9 nucleotides match TRBD1. CDR1 is SNHLY, CDR2 FYNNEI, per germline. The CDR3 sequence is 17 residues long. V was clipped by 5 bases and J by 0 bases; unmatched bases: 8. The CDR3 DNA reads TGTGCCAGCAGTCCACAGGGGGCGACCTATAGCAATCAGCCCCAGCATTTT. This translates into CASSPQGATYSNQPQHF. Filled out from reference TRBV2 and TRBJ1-5, the complete variable domain reads EPEVTQTPSHQVTQMGQEVILRCVPISNHLYFYWYRQILGQKVEFLVSFYNNEISEKSEIFDDQFSVERPDGSNFTLKIRSTKLEDSAMYFCASSPQGATYSNQPQHFGDGTRLSIL.

The V and J genes are TRBV12-3 or TRBV12-4 and TRBJ1-2; D uncertain. Trimming shortened V by 2 bases and J by 6 bases, and 10 bases separated the two germline ends. The CDR3 has 13 amino acids. As DNA, the CDR3 is TGTGCCAGCAGTTTATACCTGGGTGATGGCTACACCTTC. It is translated as CASSLYLGDGYTF.

The CDR3 loop reads CAISGAGGLREQFF. In nucleotides, the CDR3 is TGTGCCATCAGCGGAGCGGGAGGGCTCCGTGAGCAGTTCTTC. The chain combines TRBV10-3 with TRBJ2-1, with 10 nucleotides matching TRBD2. Germline V lookup: CDR1 ENHRY, CDR2 SYGVKD. CDR3 size: 14 residues. With 6 bases clipped from V and 9 bases from J, the junction kept 8 bases outside the gene matches.

Comments on this clonotype: A read error is possible here, since a much larger clone lies one base away. The gene calls are TRBV29-1 and TRBJ2-5, with TRBD2 matching over 10 bases. The germline V gene has CDR1 SQVTM and CDR2 ANQGSEA. This CDR3 spans 13 amino acids. For the CDR3, the DNA is TGCGGCGTTGGGACTAGCGTATTTGAGACCCAGTACTTC. It translates to CGVGTSVFETQYF.

This clonotype was counted ten times or more. The chain joins TRBV19 to TRBJ2-7; D possibly uses TRBD1 or TRBD2 (5 bases each). The CDR3 runs 14 residues. From germline, CDR1 is LNHDA and CDR2 SQIVND (reference sequence). V was trimmed by 8 bases and J by 5 bases, leaving 19 bases between them. For the CDR3, the DNA is TGTGCCAGTTCAAAGAGGGACGGAAGCCACGAGCAGTACTTC. It encodes CASSKRDGSHEQYF. Filled out from reference TRBV19 and TRBJ2-7, the complete variable domain reads DGGITQSPKYLFRKEGQNVTLSCEQNLNHDAMYWYRQDPGQGLRLIYYSQIVNDFQKGDIAEGYSVSREKKESFPLTVTSAQKNPTAFYLCASSKRDGSHEQYFGPGTRLTVT.

This clonotype occurred a few times. This sequence joins TRBV20-1 and TRBJ2-2, with 8 bases aligning to TRBD1. There are 15 residues in the CDR3. Germline values: CDR1 DFQATT, CDR2 SNEGSKA (reference sequence). Trimming at V came to 6 bases and at J to 0 bases, leaving 6 bases not matched to a gene. In DNA, the CDR3 is TGCAGTGCGCAGGAACAGGGGGCGAACACCGGGGAGCTGTTTTTT. Protein sequence: CSAQEQGANTGELFF.

This clonotype was detected a few times. This chain joins TRBV20-1 and TRBJ2-1, with 11 bases identical to TRBD2. V trimming: 5 bases; J trimming: 6 bases; junction bases outside the gene matches: 3. The CDR3 loop spans 13 amino acids. Germline CDR1 is DFQATT and CDR2 is SNEGSKA (reference sequence). This CDR3 is CSADSGRANEQFF. CDR3 DNA sequence: TGCAGTGCTGATAGCGGGAGGGCCAATGAGCAGTTCTTC.

This clonotype showed up many times. V gene TRBV18 combines with J gene TRBJ2-7, with TRBD2 identical over 10 bases. Germline V gene sequence: CDR1 KGHSH, CDR2 LQKENI. V trimming: 2 bases; J trimming: 2 bases; junction bases outside the gene matches: 3. CDR3 length: 15 residues. The CDR3 nucleotides read TGTGCCAGCTCACCAGTGGGACTAGCGACCTACGAGCAGTACTTC. It encodes CASSPVGLATYEQYF.

At least ten counts were recorded for this clonotype. CDR3 in DNA: TGTGCCAGCACCACCGGACAGACCTATGGCTACACCTTC. Protein: CASTTGQTYGYTF. V gene TRBV5-6 combines with J gene TRBJ1-2, with a possible D match to TRBD1 (6 bases). Germline V gene lookup returns CDR1 SGHDT and CDR2 YYEEEE. The length of the CDR3 is 13 residues. Deletions cut 6 bases from V and 4 bases from J, with 13 bases between. The complete variable domain, with remaining parts taken from reference TRBV5-6 and TRBJ1-2, reads DAGVTQSPTHLIKTRGQQVTLRCSPKSGHDTVSWYQQALGQGPQFIFQYYEEEERQRGNFPDRFSGHQFPNYSSELNVNALLLGDSALYLCASTTGQTYGYTFGSGTRLTVV.

This clonotype has a handful of counts. This chain joins TRBV27 and TRBJ2-2; TRBD1 aligns across 7 bases. The CDR3 sequence is 14 residues long. V shed 5 bases, J shed 9 bases, and the junction held 9 bases outside the gene matches. CDR1 is MNHEY, CDR2 SMNVEV, per germline (reference sequence). CDR3 residues: CASSIRQGFRELFF. CDR3 coding DNA: TGTGCCAGCAGTATCCGACAGGGATTCAGGGAGCTGTTTTTT.

This clonotype was counted many times. This sequence joins TRBV3-1 and TRBJ2-5; perhaps TRBD1 as D (6 bases). This CDR3 is 14 amino acids long. Between the trimmed V and J ends, which lost 4 bases and 4 bases, there was a span of 13 bases. From germline, CDR1 is LGHDT and CDR2 YNNKEL (reference sequence). The CDR3, as DNA: TGTGCCAGCAGCCTTACCGGGACACGAGAGACCCAGTACTTC. This gives the protein CASSLTGTRETQYF.

This clonotype has only a few counts. This chain connects TRBV10-3 to TRBJ2-2; weak D call: TRBD2 (6 bases). Germline CDR1 ENHRY, CDR2 SYGVKD. The CDR3 loop spans 13 amino acids. V gave up 11 bases and J gave up 3 bases, with 13 bases separating them. CDR3 sequence reads: CASKGLDTGELFF. The CDR3 DNA reads TGTGCCTCCAAGGGACTCGACACCGGGGAGCTGTTTTTT.

This clonotype occurred many times. The chain uses TRBV6-1 and TRBJ1-1, with D perhaps matching TRBD1 (6 bases). The CDR3 extends over 13 amino acids. Germline CDR1 and CDR2: MNHNS and SASEGT. Trimming pared 5 bases from V and 4 bases from J, leaving 11 bases between. The CDR3, as DNA: TGTGCCAGCAGTTATGCCAGGGGCACTGAAGCTTTCTTT. Residues: CASSYARGTEAFF.

This clonotype was seen at least ten times. This chain links TRBV5-5 with TRBJ2-2, with unresolved D. Germline V gene data show CDR1 as SGHKS and CDR2 as YYEKEE (reference sequence). The CDR3 spans 15 residues. V dropped 1 base and J dropped 6 bases, with 13 bases sitting between them. The CDR3 protein is CASSLRAGAPGELFF. CDR3 sequence (DNA): TGTGCCAGCAGCTTGAGGGCAGGCGCTCCCGGGGAGCTGTTTTTT.

The chain uses TRBV7-8 and TRBJ1-5, with D perhaps matching TRBD1 (5 bases). CDR3 length: 18 residues. V was trimmed by 3 bases and J by 2 bases, leaving 20 bases between them. CDR1 SGHVS and CDR2 FQNEAQ come from the germline V gene. CDR3 DNA sequence: TGTGCCAGCAGCTTGACTCCGGGACCGTTCGGGGGCAATCAGCCCCAGCATTTT. Its protein is CASSLTPGPFGGNQPQHF.

This clonotype was picked up many times. V is TRBV7-8 and J is TRBJ2-3; D ambiguous. Trimming left V 1 base short and J 8 bases short, with 10 bases between. The CDR3 has 13 amino acids. CDR1 and CDR2 (germline): SGHVS, FQNEAQ. The CDR3 protein is CASSLDEFRTQYF. DNA of the CDR3: TGTGCCAGCAGCTTAGATGAGTTCCGTACGCAGTATTTT.

This clonotype appeared many times. A read error may account for a junction end that differs from germline. J is TRBJ2-2 and V is TRBV6-1; TRBD2 aligns across 10 bases. Germline V lookup: CDR1 MNHNS, CDR2 SASEGT. The CDR3 has 14 residues. This chain's CDR3 is CASSASGTSAELYF. DNA for the CDR3: TGTGCCAGCAGTGCATCCGGGACTAGCGCTGAGCTGTATTTT.